This is a list of T cell receptor beta chains from one sample in a study of metastatic and nonmetastatic thyroid tumors. TCRdb reprocessed the PCR reads via MiXCR. The table has approximately 79,000 clones, around 9.1% seen once. The sequencing sample was made of blood. The source of these receptors is a female donor with papillary thyroid cancer or a benign thyroid nodule (not recorded which). Some clones in this sample may be carry-over from other donors' samples. Both conserved end residues are trimmed from each CDR3. Each record gives: V gene, CDR3 protein.

>TRBV12-3/TRBV12-4
ASSFINDRGGDYGYT
>TRBV20-1
SAYRQGQAF
>TRBV30
AWSGQGQGNQPQH
>TRBV4-1
ASSQGMDRGTDTQY
>TRBV4-1
ASSRVAGGTDTQY
>TRBV6-1
ASISPVGYGYT
>TRBV6-1
ASIRTGIDEQY
>TRBV20-1
SARAPGLAVGGIQY
>TRBV6-6
ASSYQNNEQF
>TRBV5-1
ASSPREGVYGYT
>TRBV7-2
ASSPTGEYHQPQH
>TRBV7-3
ASSFGREDEQF
>TRBV4-1
ASSQEFPRGQITDTQY
>TRBV2
ASRPWGDSEAF
>TRBV10-1
ASSEIGVGGTQY
>TRBV30
AWSVLSTEAF
>TRBV12-3/TRBV12-4
ASSRTARGLAGTQQGTQY
>TRBV6-1
ASIPQTGMVDTEAF
>TRBV7-9
ASSTTSTGHYGYT
>TRBV5-5
ASSLGGTLSYEQY
>TRBV9
ASSIRDSNNEQF
>TRBV11-2
ASSSWVGTSWGLTYEQY
>TRBV19
ASSLYREETQY
>TRBV5-1
ASSFDDSSTDTQY
>TRBV20-1
SAREGGSYGYT
>TRBV9
ASSTRQGAITEAF
>TRBV11-3
ASSLDRAGTRDTQY
>TRBV7-8
ASSGTGGYQETQY
>TRBV6-1
ASSETRGAGELF
>TRBV15
ATSTGDRGNYGYT
>TRBV11-2
ASSRLAGGRNEQF
>TRBV6-4
ASSDGTSGVDEQF
>TRBV2
ASSLSPDPSNQPQH
>TRBV2
ASSGEDGTYEQY
>TRBV5-6
ASSVFLQNTEAF
>TRBV27
ASSQWTGATGELF
>TRBV12-3/TRBV12-4
ASSFGRGGNEKLF
>TRBV12-3/TRBV12-4
ASSQGAHTEAF
>TRBV9
ASSVGIGGGYSEAF
>TRBV14
ASSRGGMNEQY